Described below is a single TCR beta chain sequence and its context. What antigen it recognizes has not been identified. The sample holds no much larger clone one base away, and base qualities are not on file. Libraries came from the immunoSEQ multiplex PCR assay. The table comes from immuneACCESS by way of TCRdb, which keeps in-frame sequences with V and J called. Part of the clones is missing from these tables; in studies checked, under half for an unresolved V gene and the rest for unknown reasons. A total of roughly 100,000 clones appear in this sample, roughly 92% of them only once. The top ten constitute around 0.92% of the sample. Reading the germline V gene gives CDR1 SGHRS and CDR2 YFSETQ. The CDR3 has 15 amino acids, counting the end cysteine and phenylalanine. Here the CDR3 DNA is all that survives: 45 bases in frame from base 1. V drops 4 bases and J drops 0 bases, leaving 10 bases in between.

This sample is part of a study of control samples from healthy donors and cancer patients (dated by TCRdb to the early 2020s). Sequenced sample: blood. The receptor chain draws on TRBV5-1 and TRBJ1-4; no D gene can be assigned with confidence. This TCR was sampled from a young woman in good health. The CDR3 reads CASSPRRTTNEKLFF. The nucleotide sequence is TGCGCCAGCAGCCCGCGTCGGACAACTAATGAAAAACTGTTTTTT. With the rest looked up from the reference TRBV5-1 and TRBJ1-4 genes rather than sequenced, the full variable domain is KAGVTQTPRYLIKTRGQQVTLSCSPISGHRSVSWYQQTPGQGLQFLFEYFSETQRNKGNFPGRFSGRQFSNSRSEMNVSTLELGDSALYLCASSPRRTTNEKLFFGSGTQLSVL.